This TCR beta chain is from a study of cytomegalovirus exposure and HLA in healthy donors. The wider study: Inside one of the first data releases sat about 85 million unique TCRs taken from HLA-typed donors.

The CDR3 sequence is 13 residues long. V lost 3 bases and J lost 2, with 5 bases in between. The V gene's germline CDR1 is KGHSH and CDR2 LQKENI. Study findings and constraints: Available immune exposure information covered CMV serostatus only.

The PCR made use of 60 Vbeta and 13 Jbeta primers. TCRdb's copy holds only in-frame clones and misses some; the assay was immunoSEQ multiplex PCR. This sample has around 170,000 clones; 81% occur once, and the top ten carry less than 4.5%. As concerns this clone: Antigen specificity is unknown. This CDR3 is also generated by other DNA sequences in the sample.

The rearrangement uses TRBV18 and TRBJ1-5; D not resolved. The TCR comes from a man aged 45-65 years in good health and CMV-seronegative. Sequencing was done on a sample of PBMCs. The CDR3 coding sequence is TGTGCCAGCTCACCTTCAGGCAATCAGCCCCAGCATTTT. This encodes CASSPSGNQPQHF.